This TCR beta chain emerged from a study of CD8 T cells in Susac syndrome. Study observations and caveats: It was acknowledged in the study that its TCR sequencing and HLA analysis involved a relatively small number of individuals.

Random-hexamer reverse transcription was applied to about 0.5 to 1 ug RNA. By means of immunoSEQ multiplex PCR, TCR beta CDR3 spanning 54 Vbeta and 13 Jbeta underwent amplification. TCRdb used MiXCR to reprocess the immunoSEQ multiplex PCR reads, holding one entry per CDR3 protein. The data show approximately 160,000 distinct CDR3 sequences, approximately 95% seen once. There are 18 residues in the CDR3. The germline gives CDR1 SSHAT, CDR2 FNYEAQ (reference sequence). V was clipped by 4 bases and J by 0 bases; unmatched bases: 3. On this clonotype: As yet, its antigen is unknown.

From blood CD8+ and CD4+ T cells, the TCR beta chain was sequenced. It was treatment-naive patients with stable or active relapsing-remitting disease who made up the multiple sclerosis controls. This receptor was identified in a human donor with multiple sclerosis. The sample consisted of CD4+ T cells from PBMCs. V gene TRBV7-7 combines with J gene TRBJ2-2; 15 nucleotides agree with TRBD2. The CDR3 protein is CASSSGLAGGSNTGELFF. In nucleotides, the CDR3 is TGTGCCAGCAGCTCGGGACTAGCGGGAGGTTCGAACACCGGGGAGCTGTTTTTT.